This TCR beta chain was profiled in a study of shared clonotypes between healthy human individuals. Study details: There were three CD4 naive, three CD4 memory, two CD8 naive and one CD8 memory plates per donor.

Donors were Caucasian adults residing in Nashville, Tennessee, USA. Naive CD45RA+ and memory CD45RA-negative subsets were split from CD4+ cells. Study-level points and caveats: Despite large depth, rarefaction showed incomplete sorted-subset sequencing.

The method was immunoSEQ multiplex PCR; TCRdb's version includes in-frame clones alone and lacks a portion of them. The repertoire has about 1.5 million clones, 95% to 99% of them found once; the top ten carry about 0.4%. Points on this clone: The antigen remains undetermined.

Sequencing was done on a sample of naive CD4+ T cells sorted from blood. Sample subset: CD45RA+ positively selected. The TCR sequence derives from a young man in good health.

CDR3 DNA sequence: TGTGCCAGTACCGACAGGGGCGGACTAGCGGGAGGCCGGAGCACAGATACGCAGTATTTT. It specifies CASTDRGGLAGGRSTDTQYF. J is TRBJ2-3 and V is TRBV19; TRBD2 matches at 14 bases. V lost 7 bases and J lost 0; bases outside the gene matches: 15. CDR1 and CDR2 (germline): LNHDA, SQIVND (reference sequence). There are 20 residues in the CDR3.